This T cell receptor beta chain was observed in a study of blood T cell repertoires in COVID-19 (dated by TCRdb to 2019 to 2021). Background on the whole study: Samples covering the acute and convalescent phases of COVID-19 were provided by collaborators in the United States, Italy and Spain. The material from the prospective study consisted of cDNA or gDNA derived from T cells, B-cell-depleted T cells, or PBMCs. Deeply sampled blood TCRbeta repertoires from subjects exposed to, actively infected with, or recovered from COVID-19 were included in the dataset. A freely available public database, intended as a resource for researchers studying the immune response to SARS-CoV-2, is where the repertoires were released. Samples were obtained from the ongoing ImmuneRACE study (first 160 participants) and from about 1,300 subjects provided by 6 global collaborators. Nearly every sample came with metadata listing a de-identified subject ID, COVID-19 status, age in years and sex. Where HLA class I and class II types were available, the types were taken from metadata supplied by the sample provider, not from assay-based typing.

TCRbeta CDR3 regions were amplified from genomic DNA using the immunoSEQ Assay, a bias-controlled multiplex PCR. Under the source paper's analysis protocol: The number of nucleated cells in each sample was estimated from the amplification of reference gene primers within the assay. Sequence reads were collapsed and filtered to measure the absolute abundance of every unique TCRbeta CDR3 rearrangement. For each sample, productive Simpson clonality was calculated as the square root of Simpson's diversity index across productive rearrangements. The source is immuneACCESS, and TCRdb retained only in-frame sequences with V and J called. Part of the clones is not carried over; for the studies checked, unresolved V genes explain less than half of this, and the remainder is unexplained. The D gene and trimming were derived from the DNA, and the V and J assignments and clone size from that table. Counted in this sample were about 210,000 clones; 82% of them appeared once. Less than 15% of the sample lies in the top ten.

Overall study outcomes, separate from this receptor: Clinical and demographic metadata were provided uncurated, with the amount varying by source and participant.

Each collaborating institution followed its own protocols to collect whole blood in K2EDTA tubes. Collaborator samples were shipped for TCRbeta analysis as frozen whole blood, isolated PBMCs, or DNA extracted from either sample type. In its sample, this clone was seen a few times. The specificity of this receptor is unknown. Nothing much larger sits one base from this clone, and base qualities are not available. The clonotype was recovered from a woman aged 40 to 50 with acute or convalescent COVID-19. The specimen sequenced was peripheral blood.

The CDR3 region reads CASSRTGVGDEQFF. The sequenced DNA: TGTGCCAGTAGTAGGACAGGGGTAGGCGATGAGCAGTTCTTC. This chain is built from TRBV19 and TRBJ2-1, and TRBD1 aligns with 9 junction nucleotides. Trimmed from V: 4 bases; trimmed from J: 8 bases; junction bases lacking a gene match: 6. CDR1 and CDR2 were assigned from the germline V gene (reference sequence) as LNHDA and SQIVND. From the cysteine up to the phenylalanine, the CDR3 has a length of 14 residues. The DNA shown is the 42-base CDR3, in frame from base 1. With the portions outside the CDR3 filled from the reference TRBV19 and TRBJ2-1 genes, the complete variable region becomes DGGITQSPKYLFRKEGQNVTLSCEQNLNHDAMYWYRQDPGQGLRLIYYSQIVNDFQKGDIAEGYSVSREKKESFPLTVTSAQKNPTAFYLCASSRTGVGDEQFFGPGTRLTVL.